A single T cell receptor (beta chain) is shown here with its context. Participant age was about 18 to 95 years, and participants resided in around 24 US areas. Two negative PCRs, clearance, or symptom resolution had been documented for recovered Cohort 3 donors. The data were taken from a study of blood T cell repertoires in COVID-19. Study-wide background: Acute and convalescent COVID-19 samples came from the United States, Italy and Spain. PBMCs, B-cell-depleted T cells, or T cells were the source of the cDNA or gDNA that made up the material.

Per germline, CDR1 LNHDA and CDR2 SQIVND (reference sequence). The CDR3 runs 14 residues. V was clipped by 4 bases and J by 5 bases; unmatched bases: 3. The table came from immunoSEQ multiplex PCR; TCRdb's copy has only in-frame clones and leaves some out. Of hundreds of thousands of clones listed, 85% are singletons. The specimen was PBMCs or T cells enriched from blood (not recorded which). The V call is TRBV19, the J call TRBJ2-3, with 10 positions matching TRBD1. This clonotype was obtained from a woman in her fifties or sixties who had recovered from COVID-19. The CDR3 coding sequence is TGTGCCAGTAGTAGACAGGGGGCGAAAGATACGCAGTATTTT. Amino acids: CASSRQGAKDTQYF. Complete variable domain (other parts from reference TRBV19 and TRBJ2-3): DGGITQSPKYLFRKEGQNVTLSCEQNLNHDAMYWYRQDPGQGLRLIYYSQIVNDFQKGDIAEGYSVSREKKESFPLTVTSAQKNPTAFYLCASSRQGAKDTQYFGPGTRLTVL.